Listed below are T cell receptor gamma chains from one sample, sequenced in a study of Vδ1+ human thymocytes. TCRdb used CATT to re-call clones from the multiplex PCR reads. Of 30,000 to 45,000 gamma-chain clones in the sample, roughly a fifth were seen once. The source material was Vdelta1+ gamma-delta thymocytes from the thymus. These TCRs come from a girl less than two years old who had congenital heart surgery. CDR3s leave out the opening cysteine and the closing phenylalanine or tryptophan.

J	V	CDR3
TRGJ1/TRGJ2	TRGV9	ALWTHYKKL
TRGJ1/TRGJ2	TRGV4	ATWDGSDYYKKL
TRGJP2	TRGV3	ATWDRSSDWIKT
TRGJ1/TRGJ2	TRGV3	ATWDRPRYYYKKL
TRGJ1/TRGJ2	TRGV5	ATWDGLPYYKKL
TRGJ1/TRGJ2	TRGV8	ATWDRPRFLVDYYKKL
TRGJ1/TRGJ2	TRGV9	ALWEPPKGDKKL
TRGJ1/TRGJ2	TRGV5	ATWDRKKL
TRGJP2	TRGV3	ATWDKWIKT
TRGJ1/TRGJ2	TRGV9	ALWGDEKL
TRGJ1/TRGJ2	TRGV2	ATWDDRYYKKL
TRGJ1/TRGJ2	TRGV2	ATWDGLRYKKL
TRGJ1/TRGJ2	TRGV5	ATWDRGIRGKKL
TRGJ1/TRGJ2	TRGV9	ALWEGGGHYKKL
TRGJ1/TRGJ2	TRGV4	ATWDAFSYYKKL
TRGJ1/TRGJ2	TRGV2	ATWDGPPYKKL
TRGJ1/TRGJ2	TRGV8	ATWGDHYKKL
TRGJP2	TRGV3	ATWDRGGSDWIKT
TRGJ1/TRGJ2	TRGV8	ATWDRQGSYYKKL
TRGJ1/TRGJ2	TRGV9	ALSVWIMKL
TRGJ1/TRGJ2	TRGV5	ATHYYKKL
TRGJ1/TRGJ2	TRGV2	ATTTGKL
TRGJ1/TRGJ2	TRGV8	ATWDLRAKKL
TRGJ1/TRGJ2	TRGV8	ATWDGRIHKKL
TRGJ1/TRGJ2	TRGV8	ATWDRPVKKL
TRGJ1/TRGJ2	TRGV9	ALWPNKKL
TRGJ1/TRGJ2	TRGV4	AIWDGPSFYKKL
TRGJ1/TRGJ2	TRGV9	AQSRGYKKL
TRGJ1/TRGJ2	TRGV9	ALWEKEKL
TRGJ1/TRGJ2	TRGV4	ATWDGPYPKYYKKL
TRGJ1/TRGJ2	TRGV4	ATWDGKDTYYKKL
TRGJ1/TRGJ2	TRGV5	ATWDLPQGALDYKKL
TRGJ1/TRGJ2	TRGV3	ATWPLNYYKKL
TRGJ1/TRGJ2	TRGV9	ALWEVQSKKL
TRGJ1/TRGJ2	TRGV8	ATWDIIGEKKL
TRGJ1/TRGJ2	TRGV4	ATVGWEKL
TRGJ1/TRGJ2	TRGV2	ATWGVGL
TRGJ1/TRGJ2	TRGV9	ALWEPYYKKL
TRGJ1/TRGJ2	TRGV8	ATWDNADYKKL
TRGJ1/TRGJ2	TRGV8	ATWDRPRGRVYKKL
TRGJP1	TRGV3	ATWDSGTGWFKI
TRGJ1/TRGJ2	TRGV2	ATWDGYPPHKKL
TRGJ1/TRGJ2	TRGV3	ATWDGPSNYYKKL
TRGJ1/TRGJ2	TRGV8	ATWDLPPYYKKL
TRGJP2	TRGV3	ATWAPRGSDWIKT
TRGJ1/TRGJ2	TRGV4	ATWDLYKKL
TRGJ1/TRGJ2	TRGV4	ATWINYKKL
TRGJ1/TRGJ2	TRGV4	ATWDGSNYYKKL
TRGJP2	TRGV3	ATWDRPSLGTLDWIKT
TRGJ1/TRGJ2	TRGV4	ATWDGPENYKKL
TRGJ1/TRGJ2	TRGV9	ALCLGKGPRGIYYKKL
TRGJP2	TRGV2	ATWVRDGQRIKT
TRGJ1/TRGJ2	TRGV3	ATWDLHYKKL
TRGJ1/TRGJ2	TRGV2	ATWDGRYKKL
TRGJ1/TRGJ2	TRGV3	ATWDRPYYYKKL